The entry below gives a single T cell receptor beta chain sequence along with its context. Its antigen is not known. This CDR3 has 12 residues. The germline gives CDR1 SGHTA, CDR2 FQGNSA. Trimming stripped 5 bases from V and 4 bases from J, with 5 bases between. This entry belongs to a study of T cell responses to AZD1222 COVID-19 vaccine. Study results and caveats: The donor cohort was predominantly white British with a female majority, and clonal diversity may have been underestimated. At baseline, just a handful of AZD1222 recipients tested seropositive.

Repertoires were generated with immunoSEQ multiplex PCR, while TCRdb's copy carries only in-frame clones and drops some. The profile shows 25,000 to 35,000 clones, 91% of them singletons. The genes are TRBV7-2 and TRBJ2-2; D remains unclear. The source of this sequence is an adult in good health. This specimen was peripheral blood, taken on day 0 of AZD1222 vaccination. CDR3 in amino acids: CASSPSTGELFF. CDR3 sequence (DNA): TGTGCCAGCAGCCCGAGCACCGGGGAGCTGTTTTTT. Full variable domain (outside the CDR3, taken from reference TRBV7-2 and TRBJ2-2): GAGVSQSPSNKVTEKGKDVELRCDPISGHTALYWYRQSLGQGLEFLIYFQGNSAPDKSGLPSDRFSAERTGGSVSTLTIQRTQQEDSAVYLCASSPSTGELFFGEGSRLTVL.